Below, 18 T cell receptor beta chains from the same sample are listed, as sequenced in a study of blood T cell repertoires in COVID-19. The method was immunoSEQ multiplex PCR; TCRdb's version includes in-frame clones alone and lacks a portion of them. This repertoire shows under 15,000 clones, around 83% found once; its top ten account for about 5.6%. Sequencing was performed on peripheral blood. All receptors derive from a human donor in a cohort sampled during active COVID-19.

The rearrangement links TRBV3-1 (or the pseudogene TRBV3-2) to TRBJ2-1, with 10 positions matching TRBD2. The CDR3 covers 15 residues. Germline V lookup: CDR1 LGHDT, CDR2 YNNKEL (reference sequence). With V trimmed by 6 bases and J by 2 bases, 4 bases remained unmatched. The CDR3 sequence: CASSRTSGTYNEQFF. The CDR3 region has the DNA TGTGCCAGCAGTCGGACTAGCGGTACCTACAATGAGCAGTTCTTC.

V is TRBV6-1 and J is TRBJ2-3, with TRBD2 identical over 15 bases. Germline-derived CDR1 and CDR2 are MNHNS and SASEGT. This CDR3 spans 17 amino acids. V shed 0 bases and J 4 bases; nucleotides not matched to a gene: 2. Here the CDR3 DNA reads TGTGCCAGCAGTGAAGCGGGACTAGCGGGAGGAGCAGATACGCAGTATTTT. Translation: CASSEAGLAGGADTQYF.

This chain links TRBV10-1 with TRBJ2-1; 9 nucleotides match TRBD2. The CDR3 has 15 residues. The germline V gene has CDR1 WNHNN and CDR2 SYGVQD (reference sequence). J gave up 4 bases and V 0 bases, and 1 base lay outside the gene matches. The DNA of the CDR3 is TGCGCCAGCAGTGAGTCTAGCGGGGGATACAATGAGCAGTTCTTC. This encodes CASSESSGGYNEQFF.

V is TRBV12-3 or TRBV12-4 and J is TRBJ2-7; perhaps TRBD1 as D (6 bases). Trimming pared 1 base from V and 6 bases from J, leaving 7 bases between. The CDR3 sequence is 12 residues long. CDR3 coding DNA: TGTGCCAGCAGTTTAGTCAGGGGCGAGCAGTACTTC. Protein product: CASSLVRGEQYF.

The CDR3 DNA reads TGTGCCAGCACCACGAGGAGACAGGGCCAAGAGACCCAGTACTTC. Its translation is CASTTRRQGQETQYF. V usage is TRBV6-5 and J usage is TRBJ2-5; TRBD1 agrees at 7 bases. CDR1 is MNHEY, CDR2 SVGAGI, per germline. The CDR3 extends over 15 amino acids. With V trimmed by 7 bases and J by 1 base, 9 bases remained unmatched.

The chain uses TRBV7-2 and TRBJ1-3; 7 bases are a match to TRBD1. CDR3 size: 16 residues. Germline CDR1 is SGHTA and CDR2 is FQGNSA. The trim removed 5 bases at V and 0 bases at J, leaving 7 bases unmatched. In DNA, the CDR3 is TGTGCCAGCAGCCTAACTGGACAGGTCTCTGGAAACACCATATATTTT. It codes for CASSLTGQVSGNTIYF.

J is TRBJ2-7 and V is TRBV10-1, with 8 bases aligning to TRBD2. J gave up 7 bases and V 4 bases, and 6 bases lay outside the gene matches. The CDR3 sequence is 13 residues long. Germline loops: CDR1 WNHNN, CDR2 SYGVQD (reference sequence). CDR3 coding DNA: TGCGCCAGCAGTGGTTCGACGGGAGGGGAGCAGTACTTC. Protein: CASSGSTGGEQYF.

The chain couples TRBV19 to TRBJ2-3; D is perhaps TRBD1 (6 bases). In germline, CDR1 is LNHDA, CDR2 SQIVND (reference sequence). The length of the CDR3 is 14 residues. V was shortened by 5 bases and J by 1 base, with 10 bases between the two germline ends. CDR3 DNA: TGTGCCAGTAGTTTTCGACAGGGCACAGATACGCAGTATTTT. Its translation is CASSFRQGTDTQYF. Full variable domain (missing parts from reference TRBV19 and TRBJ2-3): DGGITQSPKYLFRKEGQNVTLSCEQNLNHDAMYWYRQDPGQGLRLIYYSQIVNDFQKGDIAEGYSVSREKKESFPLTVTSAQKNPTAFYLCASSFRQGTDTQYFGPGTRLTVL.

The rearrangement uses TRBV1 and TRBJ1-2. TRBV1 is a recognized pseudogene. This CDR3 spans 16 amino acids. In DNA, the CDR3 is TGCACCAGCAGCCAAGGGGGGCAGGGAGGGAACTATGGCTACACCTTC. Residues: CTSSQGGQGGNYGYTF.

The rearrangement uses TRBV6-4 and TRBJ2-2; D perhaps matches TRBD2 (6 bases). The germline V and J ends were trimmed by 4 bases and 1 base, with 16 bases remaining between them. Germline values: CDR1 MRHNA, CDR2 SNTAGT. The CDR3 is 17 amino acids. The CDR3 protein is CASSAQPGLQNTGELFF. The CDR3 nucleotides are TGTGCCAGCAGTGCACAACCGGGACTCCAGAACACCGGGGAGCTGTTTTTT.

This chain links TRBV29-1 with TRBJ1-2; TRBD1 matches at 7 bases. The CDR3 covers 14 residues. The J segment lost 2 bases and the V segment lost 3 bases, leaving 6 bases of the junction unmatched. The germline CDR1 and CDR2 sequences are SQVTM and ANQGSEA. The CDR3 DNA follows: TGCAGCGTTGAGGCAGGGGGTATCAACTATGGCTACACCTTC. This codes for CSVEAGGINYGYTF.

As for this clone: Additional DNA sequences in this sample encode the identical CDR3. The V gene is TRBV20-1, the J gene TRBJ2-7; D may be TRBD2 (5 bases). CDR3 size: 11 residues. Germline CDR1 DFQATT, CDR2 SNEGSKA (reference sequence). Trimming took off 3 bases at V and 6 bases at J, with 9 bases between the two ends. CDR3 sequence reads: CSARSGFEQYF. The CDR3 DNA sequence: TGCAGTGCTAGGTCGGGGTTCGAGCAGTACTTC.

This clone was seen a few times. V is TRBV6-6 and J is TRBJ1-2, with 7 bases fitting TRBD1. This CDR3 contains 13 residues. Trimming took 7 bases from V and 5 from J; bases not matched to a gene: 7. The germline gives CDR1 MNHNY, CDR2 SVGAGI (reference sequence). CDR3 protein: CASNRGLTYGYTF. CDR3 in DNA: TGTGCCAGCAACAGGGGTCTTACGTATGGCTACACCTTC.

This clone came up a few times. The rearrangement joins TRBV20-1 to TRBJ1-2; unclear D gene. Germline loops: CDR1 DFQATT, CDR2 SNEGSKA (reference sequence). The CDR3 sequence is 13 residues long. Trimming cost V 3 bases and J 2 bases, with 10 bases left between them. The CDR3 DNA reads as TGCAGTGCTAGTCGGGAACTGAACTATGGCTACACCTTC. Protein product: CSASRELNYGYTF.

The V call is TRBV14, the J call TRBJ1-2; D might be TRBD1 (6 bases). CDR1 is SGHDN, CDR2 FVKESK, per germline. This CDR3 region has 14 residues. V was trimmed by 0 bases and J by 7 bases, leaving 12 bases between them. CDR3: CASSQDQGLRGYTF. CDR3 nucleotide sequence: TGTGCCAGCAGCCAAGATCAGGGGTTGCGTGGCTACACCTTC.

The chain employs TRBV27 and TRBJ1-2, with unresolved D. The germline CDR1 and CDR2 sequences are MNHEY and SMNVEV (reference sequence). The CDR3 contains 15 residues. Trimming removed 6 bases at V and 3 bases at J, with 17 bases between. CDR3 sequence (DNA): TGTGCCAGCAGCCCTTTTGATCGGTCGGACTATGGCTACACCTTC. This codes for CASSPFDRSDYGYTF.

This chain uses TRBV19 with TRBJ1-6, with TRBD1 identical over 12 bases. Germline lookup yields CDR1 LNHDA and CDR2 SQIVND (reference sequence). Trimming removed 7 bases from V and 5 bases from J; junction bases left unmatched: 6. This CDR3 has 16 amino acids. The CDR3 DNA follows: TGTGCCAGTAAGCCGGGACAGGGGGCGAATAATTCACCCCTCCACTTT. It translates to CASKPGQGANNSPLHF. Drawing the rest from reference TRBV19 and TRBJ1-6, the complete variable domain is DGGITQSPKYLFRKEGQNVTLSCEQNLNHDAMYWYRQDPGQGLRLIYYSQIVNDFQKGDIAEGYSVSREKKESFPLTVTSAQKNPTAFYLCASKPGQGANNSPLHFGNGTRLTVT.

With respect to this clone: The junction shows a germline mismatch at one end, possibly a read error. The chain has TRBV5-1 and TRBJ2-7; 9 positions match TRBD1. There are 14 residues in the CDR3. From germline, CDR1 is SGHRS and CDR2 YFSETQ. CDR3 sequence reads: CASSLDRGNYEQYF. For the CDR3, the DNA is TGCGCCAGCAGTTTGGACAGGGGAAACTACGAGCAGTACTTC.